This TCR beta chain was documented in a study of blood T cell repertoires in COVID-19. Germline CDR1 is SGDLS and CDR2 is YYNGEE. The length of the CDR3 is 15 residues. Trimming left V 2 bases short and J 3 bases short, with 11 bases between. Original methodology: Reference gene primer amplification gave estimated nucleated cell counts. Generated by immunoSEQ multiplex PCR, the TCRdb table keeps only in-frame clones and is missing some. V, J and clone size derive from that table, while D and trimming were established from the DNA sequence. This sample yields over 100,000 clones, of which 82% are seen a single time; roughly 4.3% belongs to the top ten.

Sequencing was performed on peripheral blood. The origin of this receptor is an older woman with acute or convalescent COVID-19. The chain uses TRBV9 and TRBJ1-4, with D possibly matching TRBD1 (6 bases). DNA of the CDR3: TGTGCCAGCAGCGTGATGGACAGCCCTAATGAAAAACTGTTTTTT. Translated, it gives CASSVMDSPNEKLFF.